Following are 12 T cell receptor beta chains from one sample sequenced in a study of identical twins. From the 5' RACE reads, TCRdb called clonotypes with MiXCR, one entry per CDR3 protein. This table has 450,000 or so distinct CDR3 sequences, over 12% appearing once. These data were also filed under a second study, of yellow fever vaccine responses in identical twins.

Sequencing was carried out using CD4+ T cells sorted from blood. The source of these receptors is a woman under 30 in good health.

V gene TRBV5-1 combines with J gene TRBJ1-2; a weak D match, TRBD1 (6 bases). Trimming removed 0 bases from V and 2 bases from J, with 14 bases in between. Germline loops: CDR1 SGHRS, CDR2 YFSETQ. The CDR3 sequence is 16 residues long. The CDR3 region is CASSLESGRGNYGYTF. The CDR3 coding sequence is TGCGCCAGCAGCTTGGAGTCGGGGAGGGGGAACTATGGCTACACCTTC.

The V gene is TRBV6-2 or TRBV6-3, the J gene TRBJ2-1; 10 bases align to TRBD2. Germline V gives CDR1 MNHEY, CDR2 SVGEGT. The CDR3 contains 14 residues. The V segment lost 7 bases and the J segment 7 bases; nucleotides outside the gene matches: 7. In nucleotides, the CDR3 is TGTGCCAGCACCGGGACTAGCGCGAGGAATGAGCAGTTCTTC. This sequence encodes CASTGTSARNEQFF.

This clonotype has only a few counts. A read error may produce the germline difference seen at one junction end. The chain joins TRBV5-1 to TRBJ2-7; 9 nucleotides match TRBD2. Germline V gene lookup returns CDR1 SGHRS and CDR2 YFSETQ. This CDR3 has 16 residues. The CDR3 DNA reads TGCGCCAGCAGCTTCCCCGTTAGCGGGAGCGCACCACCCGAGGACTTC. Translating it yields CASSFPVSGSAPPEDF.

This rearrangement joins TRBV6-5 to TRBJ2-7, with D unclear. This CDR3 contains 14 residues. Trimming removed 5 bases at V and 2 bases at J, with 13 bases between. The germline CDR1 and CDR2 sequences are MNHEY and SVGAGI. CDR3 sequence reads: CASSTSDGTYEQYF. In nucleotides, the CDR3 is TGTGCCAGCAGTACCTCGGACGGAACCTACGAGCAGTACTTC.

This rearrangement joins TRBV7-2 to TRBJ1-1; no clear D. Germline V gene sequence: CDR1 SGHTA, CDR2 FQGNSA. Trimming shortened V by 7 bases and J by 1 base, and 13 bases separated the two germline ends. The CDR3 length is 14 residues. The CDR3 sequence: CASTVRWGNTEAFF. CDR3 DNA: TGTGCCAGCACCGTCCGGTGGGGGAACACTGAAGCTTTCTTT.

The chain couples TRBV9 to TRBJ2-2; either TRBD1 or TRBD2 may fit D (5 bases each). Trimming left V 3 bases short and J 3 bases short, with 15 bases between. Germline-derived CDR1 and CDR2 are SGDLS and YYNGEE. This CDR3 spans 16 amino acids. The CDR3 protein is CASSESPRGDTGELFF. The CDR3 nucleotides are TGTGCCAGCAGCGAGAGCCCCCGAGGGGACACCGGGGAGCTGTTTTTT.

The gene calls are TRBV10-3 and TRBJ2-1; TRBD2 is a possible D gene (6 bases). This CDR3 spans 13 amino acids. The V end lost 2 bases, the J end lost 8 bases, and 10 bases lay between the germline ends. Germline V CDR1 and CDR2: ENHRY, SYGVKD. The CDR3 reads CAISERSGYEQFF. CDR3 coding DNA: TGTGCCATCAGTGAGAGGAGCGGGTATGAGCAGTTCTTC.

The rearrangement joins TRBV20-1 to TRBJ2-2; D call uncertain. CDR3 length: 14 amino acids. With 4 bases removed from V and 2 bases from J, the gap between germline ends came to 11 bases. CDR1 DFQATT and CDR2 SNEGSKA come from the germline V gene (reference sequence). CDR3 protein: CSATITRNTGELFF. CDR3 bases: TGCAGTGCTACCATCACGAGAAACACCGGGGAGCTGTTTTTT.

This sequence joins TRBV5-1 and TRBJ2-5, with a weak D call TRBD1 (5 bases). Germline-derived CDR1 and CDR2 are SGHRS and YFSETQ. The CDR3 covers 15 residues. The V gene lost 0 bases and the J gene lost 2 bases, with 11 bases spanning the gap. The CDR3: CASSLARAEQETQYF. CDR3 coding DNA: TGCGCCAGCAGCTTGGCCAGGGCGGAACAAGAGACCCAGTACTTC.

The chain carries TRBV6-2 or TRBV6-3 and TRBJ2-3, with D perhaps TRBD2 (6 bases). V lost 6 bases, J lost 0 bases, and 16 bases lay in between. Per germline, CDR1 MNHEY and CDR2 SVGEGT. This CDR3 is built from 16 residues. The CDR3 nucleotides are TGTGCCAGCAGCCATACTAGCCACATTAGCACAGATACGCAGTATTTT. Protein sequence: CASSHTSHISTDTQYF.

This clonotype showed up just a few times. This sequence joins TRBV6-5 and TRBJ2-5; D unresolved. CDR1 is MNHEY and CDR2 is SVGAGI in the germline V gene. CDR3 length equals 14 residues. V gave up 7 bases and J gave up 7 bases, with 19 bases separating them. The CDR3 DNA reads TGTGCCAGCACTTCCCGGCCCCGGTCTGGGACCCAGTACTTC. It encodes CASTSRPRSGTQYF.

This clonotype came up a few times. The chain employs TRBV7-2 and TRBJ2-7; D may correspond to TRBD1 or TRBD2 (7 bases each). This CDR3 has 14 residues. Between the trimmed V and J ends, which lost 8 bases and 7 bases, there was a span of 21 bases. The germline V gene encodes CDR1 SGHTA and CDR2 FQGNSA. The CDR3 DNA sequence: TGTGCCAGCCCCTCGGGGAGGGGGCTCTGGGAGCAGTACTTC. This codes for CASPSGRGLWEQYF.